The present entry profiles one T cell receptor (beta chain) with its context. Its antigen is currently unknown. The sample is drawn from a study of T cell responses to AZD1222 COVID-19 vaccine. General observations from the study: Spike was spanned by vaccine-associated CD4 TCRs, which were dominant at 160-218 and 743-854.

The CDR3 consists of 16 residues. Germline lookup yields CDR1 LGHDT and CDR2 YNNKEL (reference sequence). J was trimmed by 4 bases and V by 3 bases; bases with no gene match: 4. TCRdb's table, derived via immunoSEQ multiplex PCR, lists solely in-frame clones and lacks some. This sample has fewer than 120,000 clones, with around 93% found just once. The chain recombines TRBV3-1 (or the pseudogene TRBV3-2) with TRBJ2-5; 14 positions agree with TRBD2. The starting material was peripheral blood, obtained 28 days after the second AZD1222 dose. This clonotype was obtained from an adult who received the AZD1222 COVID-19 vaccine. As DNA, the CDR3 is TGTGCCAGCAGCCACCGACTAGCGGGAGGGCCAGAGACCCAGTACTTC. This gives the protein CASSHRLAGGPETQYF.